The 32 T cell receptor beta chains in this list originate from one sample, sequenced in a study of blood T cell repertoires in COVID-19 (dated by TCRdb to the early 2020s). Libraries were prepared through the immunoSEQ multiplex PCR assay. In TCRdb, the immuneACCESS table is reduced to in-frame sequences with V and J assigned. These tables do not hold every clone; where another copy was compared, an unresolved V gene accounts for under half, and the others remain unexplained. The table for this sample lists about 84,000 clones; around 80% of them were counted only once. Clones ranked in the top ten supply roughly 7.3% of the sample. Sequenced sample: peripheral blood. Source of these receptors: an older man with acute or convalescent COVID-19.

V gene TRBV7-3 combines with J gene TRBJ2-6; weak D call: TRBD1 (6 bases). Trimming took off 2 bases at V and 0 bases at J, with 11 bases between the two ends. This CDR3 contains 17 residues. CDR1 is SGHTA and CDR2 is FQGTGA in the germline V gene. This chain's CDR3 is CASSLGGAGSGANVLTF. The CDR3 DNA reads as TGTGCCAGCAGCTTAGGGGGCGCCGGCTCTGGGGCCAACGTCCTGACTTTC.

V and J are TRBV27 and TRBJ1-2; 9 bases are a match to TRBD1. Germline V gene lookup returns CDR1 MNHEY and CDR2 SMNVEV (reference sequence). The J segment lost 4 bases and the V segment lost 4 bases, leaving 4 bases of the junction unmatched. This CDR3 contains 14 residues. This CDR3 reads CASSSGQGVYGYTF. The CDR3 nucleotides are TGTGCCAGCAGTTCGGGACAGGGAGTCTATGGCTACACCTTC.

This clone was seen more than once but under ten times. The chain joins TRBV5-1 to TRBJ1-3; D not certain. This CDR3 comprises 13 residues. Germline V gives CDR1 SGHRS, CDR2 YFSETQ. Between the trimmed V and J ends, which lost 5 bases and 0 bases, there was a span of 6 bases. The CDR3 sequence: CASRESSGNTIYF. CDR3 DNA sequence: TGCGCCAGCAGAGAGAGCTCTGGAAACACCATATATTTT.

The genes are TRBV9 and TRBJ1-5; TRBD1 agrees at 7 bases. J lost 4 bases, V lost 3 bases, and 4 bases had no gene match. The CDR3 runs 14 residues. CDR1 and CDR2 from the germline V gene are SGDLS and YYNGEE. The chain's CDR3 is CASSAGQYNQPQHF. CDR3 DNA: TGTGCCAGCAGCGCGGGACAGTATAATCAGCCCCAGCATTTT.

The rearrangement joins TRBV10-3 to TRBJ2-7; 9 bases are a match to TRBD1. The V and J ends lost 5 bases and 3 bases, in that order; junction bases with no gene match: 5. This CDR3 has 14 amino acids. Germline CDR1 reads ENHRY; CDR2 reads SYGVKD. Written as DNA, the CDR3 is TGTGCCATCAGTACCGGGACAGGGAACTACGAGCAGTACTTC. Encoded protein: CAISTGTGNYEQYF.

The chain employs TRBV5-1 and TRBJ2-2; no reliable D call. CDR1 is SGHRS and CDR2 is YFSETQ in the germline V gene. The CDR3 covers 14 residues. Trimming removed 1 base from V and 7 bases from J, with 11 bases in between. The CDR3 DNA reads TGCGCCAGCAGCTTGATTTTGGCTTTCGGGGAGCTGTTTTTT. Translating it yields CASSLILAFGELFF.

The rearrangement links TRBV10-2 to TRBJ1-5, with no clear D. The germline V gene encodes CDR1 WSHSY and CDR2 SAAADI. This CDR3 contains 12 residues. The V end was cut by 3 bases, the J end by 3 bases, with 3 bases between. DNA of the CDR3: TGCGCCAGCAGTGATCACAATCAGCCCCAGCATTTT. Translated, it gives CASSDHNQPQHF.

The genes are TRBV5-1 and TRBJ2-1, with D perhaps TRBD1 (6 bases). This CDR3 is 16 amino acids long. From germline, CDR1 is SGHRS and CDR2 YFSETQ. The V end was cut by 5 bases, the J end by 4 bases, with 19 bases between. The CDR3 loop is CASRKRGTQGYNEQFF. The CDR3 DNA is TGCGCCAGCAGGAAACGAGGGACACAAGGATACAATGAGCAGTTCTTC. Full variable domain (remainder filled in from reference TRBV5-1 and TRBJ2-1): KAGVTQTPRYLIKTRGQQVTLSCSPISGHRSVSWYQQTPGQGLQFLFEYFSETQRNKGNFPGRFSGRQFSNSRSEMNVSTLELGDSALYLCASRKRGTQGYNEQFFGPGTRLTVL.

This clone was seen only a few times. The CDR3, as DNA: TGTGCCAGCTTCCCTCGGGGACAGGGTTTCTATGGCTACACCTTC. Its translation: CASFPRGQGFYGYTF. The chain carries TRBV27 and TRBJ1-2, with 9 bases lining up with TRBD1. Germline CDR1 is MNHEY and CDR2 is SMNVEV (reference sequence). J was trimmed by 4 bases and V by 8 bases; bases with no gene match: 11. The CDR3 spans 15 residues.

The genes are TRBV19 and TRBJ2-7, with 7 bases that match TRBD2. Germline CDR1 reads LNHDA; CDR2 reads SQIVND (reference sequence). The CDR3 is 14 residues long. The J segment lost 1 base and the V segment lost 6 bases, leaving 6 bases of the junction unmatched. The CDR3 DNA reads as TGTGCCAGTAGACTCTCGGGACTATCCTACGAGCAGTACTTC. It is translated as CASRLSGLSYEQYF.

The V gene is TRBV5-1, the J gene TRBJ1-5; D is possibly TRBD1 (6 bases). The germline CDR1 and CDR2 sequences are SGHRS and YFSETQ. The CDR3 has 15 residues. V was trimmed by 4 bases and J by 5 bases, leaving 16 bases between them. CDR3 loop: CASSKLGQPDQPQHF. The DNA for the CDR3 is TGCGCCAGCAGCAAACTAGGACAGCCGGATCAGCCCCAGCATTTT.

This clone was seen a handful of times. The CDR3 bases are TGCAGCGCTACCGACAGGGGGAACACTGAAGCTTTCTTT. This gives the protein CSATDRGNTEAFF. The V and J genes are TRBV29-1 and TRBJ1-1; 8 positions agree with TRBD1. CDR1 SQVTM and CDR2 ANQGSEA come from the germline V gene. The V gene end was trimmed by 7 bases and the J gene end by 1 base; junction bases not matched to a gene: 5. CDR3 length: 13 amino acids.

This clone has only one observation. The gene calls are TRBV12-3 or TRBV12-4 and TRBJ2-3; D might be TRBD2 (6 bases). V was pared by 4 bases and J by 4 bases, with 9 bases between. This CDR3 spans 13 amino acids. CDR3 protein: CASSSGVADTQYF. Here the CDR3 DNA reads TGTGCCAGCAGTTCGGGGGTTGCAGATACGCAGTATTTT.

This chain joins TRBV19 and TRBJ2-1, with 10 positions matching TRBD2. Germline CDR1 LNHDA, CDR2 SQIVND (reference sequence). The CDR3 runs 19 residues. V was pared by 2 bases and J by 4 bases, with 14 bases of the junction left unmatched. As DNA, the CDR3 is TGTGCCAGTAGTATAAGTACTAGCGGGATTGTGAGAGAGTACAATGAGCAGTTCTTC. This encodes CASSISTSGIVREYNEQFF.

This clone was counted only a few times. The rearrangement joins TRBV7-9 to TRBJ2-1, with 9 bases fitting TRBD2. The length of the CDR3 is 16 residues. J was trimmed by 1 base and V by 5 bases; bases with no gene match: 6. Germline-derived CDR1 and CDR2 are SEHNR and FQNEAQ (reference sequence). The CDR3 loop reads CASSTETSGSYNEQFF. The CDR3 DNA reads TGTGCCAGCAGCACGGAAACTAGCGGGTCCTACAATGAGCAGTTCTTC.

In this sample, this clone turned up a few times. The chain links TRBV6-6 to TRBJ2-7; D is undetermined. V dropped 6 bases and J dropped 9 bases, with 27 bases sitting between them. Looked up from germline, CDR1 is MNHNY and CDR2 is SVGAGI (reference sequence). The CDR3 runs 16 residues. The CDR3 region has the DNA TGTGCCAGCAGCCAACTTCATACAGTCAGCTACGATCGGCAGTACGTC. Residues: CASSQLHTVSYDRQYV.

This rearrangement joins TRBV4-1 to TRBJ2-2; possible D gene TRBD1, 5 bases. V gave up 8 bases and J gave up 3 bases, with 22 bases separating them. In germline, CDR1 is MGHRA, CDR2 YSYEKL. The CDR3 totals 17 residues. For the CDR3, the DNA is TGCGCCAGCGGTTCCTTGCTGGGCAGGGCGTACACCGGGGAGCTGTTTTTT. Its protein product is CASGSLLGRAYTGELFF.

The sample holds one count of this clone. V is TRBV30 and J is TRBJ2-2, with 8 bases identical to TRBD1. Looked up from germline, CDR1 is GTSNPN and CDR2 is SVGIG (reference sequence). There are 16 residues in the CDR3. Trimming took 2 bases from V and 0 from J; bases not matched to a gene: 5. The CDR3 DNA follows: TGTGCCTGGAGTCTACAGACAGGGGCGAACACCGGGGAGCTGTTTTTT. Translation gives CAWSLQTGANTGELFF.

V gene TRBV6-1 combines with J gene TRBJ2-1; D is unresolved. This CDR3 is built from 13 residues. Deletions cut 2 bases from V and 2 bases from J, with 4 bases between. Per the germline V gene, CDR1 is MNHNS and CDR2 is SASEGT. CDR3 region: CASSETAYNEQFF. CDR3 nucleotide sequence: TGTGCCAGCAGTGAAACAGCCTACAATGAGCAGTTCTTC.

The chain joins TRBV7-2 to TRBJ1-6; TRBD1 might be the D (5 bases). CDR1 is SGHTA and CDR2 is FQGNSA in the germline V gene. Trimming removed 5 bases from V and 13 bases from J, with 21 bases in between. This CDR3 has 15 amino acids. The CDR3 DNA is TGTGCCAGCAGCCAACACCTGGGGGAGGGATTTCCCCTCCACTTT. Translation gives CASSQHLGEGFPLHF.

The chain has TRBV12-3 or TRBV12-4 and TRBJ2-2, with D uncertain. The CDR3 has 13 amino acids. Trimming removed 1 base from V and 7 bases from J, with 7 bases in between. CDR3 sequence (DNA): TGTGCCAGCAGTTTAGACGGGTTCGGGGAGCTGTTTTTT. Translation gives CASSLDGFGELFF.

CDR3 coding DNA: TGTGCCAGCAGTTTATCGGGACAGGGCCATGGCTACACCTTC. It encodes CASSLSGQGHGYTF. This chain joins TRBV28 and TRBJ1-2; 9 nucleotides match TRBD1. The CDR3 totals 14 residues. Germline V gene data show CDR1 as MDHEN and CDR2 as SYDVKM. Losses at the gene ends were 1 base for V and 6 bases for J; bases not matched to a gene: 3.

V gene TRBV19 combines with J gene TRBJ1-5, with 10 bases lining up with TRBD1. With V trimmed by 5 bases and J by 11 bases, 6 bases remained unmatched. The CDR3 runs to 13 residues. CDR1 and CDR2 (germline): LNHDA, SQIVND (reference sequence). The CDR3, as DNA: TGTGCCAGTAGTCCGGGACAGGGGCTGTCCCAGCATTTT. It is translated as CASSPGQGLSQHF.

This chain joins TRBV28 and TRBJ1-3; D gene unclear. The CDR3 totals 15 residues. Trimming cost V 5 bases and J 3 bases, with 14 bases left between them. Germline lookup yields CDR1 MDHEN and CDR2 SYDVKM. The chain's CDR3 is CASSPYRIDGNTIYF. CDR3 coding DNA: TGTGCCAGCAGTCCCTACCGTATAGATGGAAACACCATATATTTT.

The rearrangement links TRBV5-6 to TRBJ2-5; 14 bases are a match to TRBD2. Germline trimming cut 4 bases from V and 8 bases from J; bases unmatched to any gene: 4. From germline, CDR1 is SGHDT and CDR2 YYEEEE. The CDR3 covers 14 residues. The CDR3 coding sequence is TGTGCCAGCAGCCAGACTAGCGGGAGGGCCACCCAGTACTTC. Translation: CASSQTSGRATQYF.

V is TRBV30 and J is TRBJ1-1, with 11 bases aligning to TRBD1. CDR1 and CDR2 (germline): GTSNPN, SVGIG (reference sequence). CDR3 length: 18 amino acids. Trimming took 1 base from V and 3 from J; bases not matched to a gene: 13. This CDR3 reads CAWSGIGTGGFVDTEAFF. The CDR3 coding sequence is TGTGCCTGGAGTGGTATCGGGACAGGGGGATTTGTAGACACTGAAGCTTTCTTT.

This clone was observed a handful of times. The CDR3 region is CASSLKAWGGTDTQYF. The CDR3, as DNA: TGTGCCAGCAGTTTAAAGGCATGGGGGGGCACAGATACGCAGTATTTT. The chain employs TRBV28 and TRBJ2-3, with D perhaps matching TRBD2 (6 bases). This CDR3 has 16 amino acids. Germline CDR1 reads MDHEN; CDR2 reads SYDVKM. V shed 2 bases and J shed 1 base, with 13 bases lying between them.

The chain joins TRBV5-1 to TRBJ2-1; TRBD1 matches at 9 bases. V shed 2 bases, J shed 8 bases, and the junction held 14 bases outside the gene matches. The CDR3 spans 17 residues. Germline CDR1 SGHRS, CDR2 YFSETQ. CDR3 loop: CASSFGTTGGYGDEQFF. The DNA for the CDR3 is TGCGCCAGCAGCTTTGGGACGACAGGGGGTTATGGGGATGAGCAGTTCTTC.

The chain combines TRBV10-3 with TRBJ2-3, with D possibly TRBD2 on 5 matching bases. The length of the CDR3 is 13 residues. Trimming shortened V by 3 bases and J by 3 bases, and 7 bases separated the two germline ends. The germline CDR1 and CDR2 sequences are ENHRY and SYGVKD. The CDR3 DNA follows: TGTGCCATCAGTGACCCGGGGACAGATACGCAGTATTTT. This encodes CAISDPGTDTQYF.

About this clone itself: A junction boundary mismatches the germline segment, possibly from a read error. The CDR3 DNA reads TGTGCCAGCAGTGAAAATCAATGGACAGGGAGACTTTTT. The encoded protein is CASSENQWTGRLF. The J gene is TRBJ1-4, the V gene TRBV6-1, with 8 bases identical to TRBD1. The length of the CDR3 is 13 residues. Germline V lookup: CDR1 MNHNS, CDR2 SASEGT.

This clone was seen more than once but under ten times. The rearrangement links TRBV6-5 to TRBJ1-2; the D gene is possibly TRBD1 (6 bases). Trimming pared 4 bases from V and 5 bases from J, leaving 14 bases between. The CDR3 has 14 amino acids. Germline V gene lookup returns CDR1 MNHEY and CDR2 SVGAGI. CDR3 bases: TGTGCCAGCAGTTTCCTATCACAGGGATATGGCTACACCTTC. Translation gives CASSFLSQGYGYTF.

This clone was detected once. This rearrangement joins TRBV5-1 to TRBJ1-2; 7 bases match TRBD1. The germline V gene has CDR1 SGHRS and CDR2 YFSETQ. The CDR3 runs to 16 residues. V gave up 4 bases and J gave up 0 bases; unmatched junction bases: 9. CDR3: CASSGGTATTNYGYTF. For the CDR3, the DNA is TGCGCCAGCAGCGGCGGGACAGCCACTACTAACTATGGCTACACCTTC.